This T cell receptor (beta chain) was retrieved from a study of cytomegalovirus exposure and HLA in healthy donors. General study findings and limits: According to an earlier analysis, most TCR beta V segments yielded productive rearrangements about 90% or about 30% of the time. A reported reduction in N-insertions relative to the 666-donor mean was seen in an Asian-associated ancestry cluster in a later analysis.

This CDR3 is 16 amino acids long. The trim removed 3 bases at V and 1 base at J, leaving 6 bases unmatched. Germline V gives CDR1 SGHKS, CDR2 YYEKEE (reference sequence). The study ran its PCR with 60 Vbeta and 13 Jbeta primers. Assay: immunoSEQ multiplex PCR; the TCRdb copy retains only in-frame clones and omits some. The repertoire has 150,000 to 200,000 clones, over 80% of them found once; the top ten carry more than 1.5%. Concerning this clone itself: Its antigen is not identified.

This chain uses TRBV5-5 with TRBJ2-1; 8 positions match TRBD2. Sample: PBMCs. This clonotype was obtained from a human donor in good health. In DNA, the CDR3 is TGTGCCAGCAGCTCTGTCGGGAGGGGGTCCTACAATGAGCAGTTCTTC. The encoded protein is CASSSVGRGSYNEQFF.